Shown below are 22 T cell receptor beta chains from a single sample sequenced in a study of shared clonotypes between healthy human individuals. The naive CD8 fraction comprised CD45RO-negative cells positively selected for CCR7 and excluded terminally differentiated effector memory CD45RA+ cells. TCRdb's copy holds only in-frame clones and misses some; the assay was immunoSEQ multiplex PCR. This table holds around 560,000 clones, about 95% found once. The specimen was naive CD8+ T cells sorted from blood. These receptors all come from a woman aged 25 to 39 in good health.

The chain combines TRBV27 with TRBJ2-7, with D possibly matching TRBD2 (6 bases). Germline V CDR1 and CDR2: MNHEY, SMNVEV (reference sequence). The ends were cut back, 1 base at V and 4 bases at J, with 8 bases in the middle. This CDR3 is 13 amino acids long. CDR3 in amino acids: CASSLWAGYEQYF. As DNA, the CDR3 is TGTGCCAGCAGTTTATGGGCGGGGTACGAGCAGTACTTC.

This sequence joins TRBV6-1 and TRBJ2-7; 12 nucleotides agree with TRBD2. CDR1 is MNHNS, CDR2 SASEGT, per germline. CDR3 length: 15 residues. The V gene end was trimmed by 3 bases and the J gene end by 6 bases; junction bases not matched to a gene: 6. CDR3 residues: CASSDRLAGDSEQYF. CDR3 nucleotide sequence: TGTGCCAGCAGTGATAGACTAGCGGGAGATTCCGAGCAGTACTTC.

This clone was counted once. V usage is TRBV5-6 and J usage is TRBJ2-7; maybe TRBD2 (6 bases). Per germline, CDR1 SGHDT and CDR2 YYEEEE. The CDR3 loop spans 15 amino acids. Trimming cost V 2 bases and J 3 bases, with 15 bases left between them. CDR3: CASSFGAGFFYEQYF. Written as DNA, the CDR3 is TGTGCCAGCAGCTTCGGAGCGGGTTTTTTCTACGAGCAGTACTTC.

The rearrangement uses TRBV13 and TRBJ2-5; D perhaps matches TRBD2 (6 bases). TRBJ2-7 explains the end of the DNA better; the J call may be wrong. The germline CDR1 and CDR2 sequences are PRHDT and FYEKMQ (reference sequence). The CDR3 extends over 14 amino acids. The CDR3 nucleotides are TGTGCCAGCAGCTTTGGGACTGGGATCTACGAGCAGTACTTC. Protein: CASSFGTGIYEQYF.

The chain carries TRBV28 and TRBJ1-6; D unclear. V was clipped by 8 bases and J by 14 bases, with 13 bases between them. The CDR3 contains 11 residues. CDR1 is MDHEN, CDR2 SYDVKM, per germline. The CDR3 DNA reads TGTGCCAGCGAATTGTTGGGCACCCTCCACTTT. This encodes CASELLGTLHF.

The V call is TRBV2, the J call TRBJ2-1, with a tentative D call TRBD2 (6 bases). Germline assignment: CDR1 SNHLY and CDR2 FYNNEI. This CDR3 region has 15 residues. V was shortened by 4 bases and J by 2 bases, with 12 bases between the two germline ends. For the CDR3, the DNA is TGTGCCAGCAGTGTGGGCGGGGCGCCCTACAATGAGCAGTTCTTC. Translating it yields CASSVGGAPYNEQFF.

J is TRBJ2-2 and V is TRBV7-6; D is unresolved. The CDR3 contains 15 residues. Trimming cost V 1 base and J 2 bases, with 8 bases left between them. Germline V gene lookup returns CDR1 SGHVS and CDR2 FNYEAQ. CDR3 loop: CASSLERKNTGELFF. CDR3 DNA: TGTGCCAGCAGCTTAGAACGGAAAAACACCGGGGAGCTGTTTTTT.

The chain joins TRBV5-6 to TRBJ2-5, with D possibly matching TRBD2 (6 bases). Germline CDR1 SGHDT, CDR2 YYEEEE. V lost 1 base to trimming and J lost 5 bases, with 21 bases between them. This CDR3 region has 17 residues. CDR3 in amino acids: CASSLHGRGFTRETQYF. Here the CDR3 DNA reads TGTGCCAGCAGCTTGCACGGGAGAGGATTTACCAGGGAGACCCAGTACTTC.

J is TRBJ2-5 and V is TRBV10-3, with no clear D. Germline CDR1 is ENHRY and CDR2 is SYGVKD. V was clipped by 0 bases and J by 4 bases, with 12 bases between them. This CDR3 has 15 residues. The CDR3 DNA follows: TGTGCCATCAGTGAGTCGATACGAATAGGAGAGACCCAGTACTTC. This sequence encodes CAISESIRIGETQYF.

The chain has TRBV27 and TRBJ1-1; D possibly corresponds to TRBD1 (5 bases). Germline assignment: CDR1 MNHEY and CDR2 SMNVEV (reference sequence). Trimming took 2 bases from V and 5 from J, leaving 12 bases between them. The CDR3 consists of 14 residues. The CDR3: CASSLRDQRTEAFF. CDR3 DNA: TGTGCCAGCAGTTTAAGGGACCAACGAACTGAAGCTTTCTTT.

The chain links TRBV4-1 to TRBJ2-1; 10 positions match TRBD1. The CDR3 covers 16 residues. Germline V gene lookup returns CDR1 MGHRA and CDR2 YSYEKL. V was pared by 3 bases and J by 5 bases, with 7 bases of the junction left unmatched. The CDR3 nucleotides are TGCGCCAGCAGCCATCGACAGGGGGCTATGAACAATGAGCAGTTCTTC. Its protein product is CASSHRQGAMNNEQFF.

V usage is TRBV27 and J usage is TRBJ1-3; 7 bases map to TRBD1. Trimming removed 6 bases from V and 1 base from J; junction bases left unmatched: 6. Germline V gene data show CDR1 as MNHEY and CDR2 as SMNVEV (reference sequence). The CDR3 length is 15 residues. CDR3 protein: CASSPDRVSGNTIYF. The CDR3 region has the DNA TGTGCCAGCAGCCCTGACAGGGTGTCTGGAAACACCATATATTTT.

The CDR3 nucleotides are TGTGCCAGCAAGATATTCCGGACCGGGGAGCTGTTTTTT. This sequence encodes CASKIFRTGELFF. The V call is TRBV28, the J call TRBJ2-2; D gene uncertain. From germline, CDR1 is MDHEN and CDR2 SYDVKM. CDR3 length: 13 amino acids. V lost 7 bases and J 5 bases, leaving 11 bases between the germline ends.

V gene TRBV28 combines with J gene TRBJ2-7, with TRBD2 matching over 11 bases. The CDR3 sequence is 17 residues long. The ends lost 6 bases at V and 0 bases at J; junction bases unmatched: 10. Germline lookup yields CDR1 MDHEN and CDR2 SYDVKM. CDR3: CASRLAGVNVGSYEQYF. For the CDR3, the DNA is TGTGCCAGCAGACTAGCGGGAGTGAATGTGGGCTCCTACGAGCAGTACTTC.

The chain carries TRBV11-2 and TRBJ2-7; TRBD2 matches 11 bases. This CDR3 region has 15 residues. Germline lookup yields CDR1 SGHAT and CDR2 FQNNGV. V trimming: 5 bases; J trimming: 3 bases; junction bases outside the gene matches: 6. The CDR3 DNA reads TGTGCCAGCAGCCCGGGACTAGCGGACTTCTACGAGCAGTACTTC. As protein: CASSPGLADFYEQYF.

V is TRBV7-7 and J is TRBJ2-7; D might be TRBD1 or TRBD2, each matching 7 bases. CDR3 length: 14 residues. V lost 2 bases, J lost 5 bases, and 13 bases lay in between. Germline V gene data show CDR1 as SSHAT and CDR2 as FNYEAQ (reference sequence). The CDR3 loop is CASSLREGADEQYF. CDR3 nucleotides: TGTGCCAGCAGCTTAAGGGAGGGGGCGGACGAGCAGTACTTC.

The rearrangement links TRBV7-9 to TRBJ2-3; 8 positions agree with TRBD2. The CDR3 loop spans 19 amino acids. V shed 3 bases and J 3 bases; nucleotides not matched to a gene: 17. The germline V gene encodes CDR1 SEHNR and CDR2 FQNEAQ (reference sequence). The CDR3 loop is CASSFVPGWTSTPTDTQYF. CDR3 bases: TGTGCCAGCAGCTTCGTTCCGGGGTGGACTAGCACTCCTACAGATACGCAGTATTTT. The full variable domain, rest sourced from reference TRBV7-9 and TRBJ2-3, is DTGVSQNPRHKITKRGQNVTFRCDPISEHNRLYWYRQTLGQGPEFLTYFQNEAQLEKSRLLSDRFSAERPKGSFSTLEIQRTEQGDSAMYLCASSFVPGWTSTPTDTQYFGPGTRLTVL.

The rearrangement uses TRBV2 and TRBJ2-3; perhaps TRBD1 as D (5 bases). The CDR3 is 14 amino acids. V was pared by 8 bases and J by 7 bases, with 19 bases between. Germline-derived CDR1 and CDR2 are SNHLY and FYNNEI. The CDR3 sequence is CASLGQGGVNTQYF. CDR3 coding DNA: TGTGCCAGCCTTGGGCAGGGTGGGGTTAATACGCAGTATTTT.

The CDR3 DNA reads TGTGCCAGCTCTCACAAATGGTCACAGGGATATAGATCACCCCTCCACTTT. This gives the protein CASSHKWSQGYRSPLHF. The chain employs TRBV27 and TRBJ1-6, with D tentatively TRBD1 (6 bases). The CDR3 has 17 amino acids. Trimming took off 8 bases at V and 10 bases at J, with 27 bases between the two ends. Germline values: CDR1 MNHEY, CDR2 SMNVEV (reference sequence).

V usage is TRBV5-1 and J usage is TRBJ2-1; 14 nucleotides align to TRBD2. Germline CDR1 reads SGHRS; CDR2 reads YFSETQ. The V gene end was trimmed by 4 bases and the J gene end by 6 bases; junction bases not matched to a gene: 3. The CDR3 consists of 15 residues. CDR3 nucleotide sequence: TGCGCCAGCAGCCCCGGGACTAGCGGGAGCAATGAGCAGTTCTTC. It translates to CASSPGTSGSNEQFF.

The CDR3 DNA is TGTGCCAGTAGTATAGACAACGGCCCCTACGAGCAGTACTTC. Its protein is CASSIDNGPYEQYF. The chain links TRBV19 to TRBJ2-5, with no clear D. The last part of the DNA fits TRBJ2-7 better; the J call may be wrong. The CDR3 has 14 residues. Per germline, CDR1 LNHDA and CDR2 SQIVND (reference sequence).

The chain recombines TRBV7-9 with TRBJ2-3, with a tentative D call TRBD2 (6 bases). There are 12 residues in the CDR3. Germline CDR1 is SEHNR and CDR2 is FQNEAQ (reference sequence). Trimming cost V 1 base and J 8 bases, with 7 bases left between them. Here the CDR3 DNA reads TGTGCCAGCAGCTTAGGAGCGGGTACGCAGTATTTT. Amino acids: CASSLGAGTQYF.